These T cell receptor beta chains were read from a single sample in a study of follicular helper T cells after annual influenza vaccination. Sequenced by immunoSEQ multiplex PCR; TCRdb stores in-frame clones only, minus some. The sample carries about 5,600 clones, almost 85% recorded once. The input for sequencing was CXCR5+ CD38- circulating T follicular helper cells from blood, taken 7 days after influenza vaccination. These TCRs come from an adult who received the influenza vaccine. Both conserved end residues are trimmed from each CDR3. Fields, in order: V gene, J gene, CDR3 protein.

>TRBV19|TRBJ2-3
ASSMTSGASTDTQY
>TRBV11-2|TRBJ2-3
ASSLVEGRDTQY
>TRBV6-1|TRBJ1-2
ASSEYYGYT
>TRBV19|TRBJ2-3
ASSFGTSGGVTDTQY
>TRBV21-1|TRBJ2-1
ASSKVAESSINNEQF
>TRBV6-6|TRBJ2-7
ASFPGTGDYEQY
>TRBV6-1|TRBJ2-5
ASSGTNQETQY
>TRBV5-6|TRBJ2-5
ASSFTGTGGVETQY
>TRBV9|TRBJ2-2
ASSLSDTNTGELF
>TRBV6-5|TRBJ1-5
ASSSGPARPQH
>TRBV30|TRBJ2-5
AWSVPGAETQY
>TRBV30|TRBJ2-7
AWSPGQGAYEQY
>TRBV11-2|TRBJ2-1
ASSLDEQYNEQF
>TRBV7-8|TRBJ2-7
ASSLRSQGEQY
>TRBV2|TRBJ1-4
ASTREAGANEKLF
>TRBV6-4|TRBJ2-2
ASSNTGELF
>TRBV7-8|TRBJ2-3
ASSSTGLAPDTQY
>TRBV7-9|TRBJ2-5
ASSPGLAGVKTQY
>TRBV7-2|TRBJ2-5
ASSPTSGAGTQY
>TRBV7-9|TRBJ2-7
ASSNAFRTGHYEQY
>TRBV10-3|TRBJ1-1
AISDSTGTNTEAF
>TRBV6-1|TRBJ2-7
ASWGQGVSYEQY
>TRBV9|TRBJ2-5
ASSVQGAGYQETQY
>TRBV6-4|TRBJ2-7
ASSDRQGAPYEQY
>TRBV28|TRBJ2-5
ASGRGVAQETQY
>TRBV5-1|TRBJ1-2
ASSRRDNSYGYT
>TRBV5-6|TRBJ2-7
ASSPYSGASSYEQY
>TRBV10-3|TRBJ1-4
AIGTANEKLF
>TRBV6-5|TRBJ2-1
ASSRQRSSYNEQF
>TRBV6-5|TRBJ1-1
ASSYQYRSTNTEAF
>TRBV6-1|TRBJ1-2
ASSEAMNTGEYGYT
>TRBV7-2|TRBJ2-5
ASSPIPSGSRQTQY
>TRBV7-2|TRBJ1-4
ASSMHQGGREKLF
>TRBV30|TRBJ1-3
AWSGDSRNTIY
>TRBV19|TRBJ1-1
ASSTGRAMNTEAF
>TRBV6-5|TRBJ1-6
ASKGPRGGDSPLH
>TRBV7-2|TRBJ2-1
ASSSGTGGTNEQF
>TRBV5-1|TRBJ2-7
ASSPGVISWEQY
>TRBV9|TRBJ1-3
ASSVAVDSGNTIY
>TRBV12-5|TRBJ2-3
ASGLGNTDTQY